Sequencing of this TCR beta chain was carried out in a study of regulatory T cells in long-lasting Graves disease. Time point in this sample: persistent/refractory GD, antithyroid drugs over 5 years with positive TRAb. Isolated PBMC RNA provided the starting material for the TCR library. V lost 7 bases, J lost 3 bases, and 12 bases lay in between. CDR3 length equals 14 residues. CDR1 and CDR2 (germline): MDHEN, SYDVKM. Arm-PCR of CDR3 regions with iRepertoire HTBI primers generated TCR beta libraries. TCRdb reprocessed the multiplex PCR reads with MiXCR, giving one entry per CDR3 protein. In the table there are over 650,000 distinct CDR3 sequences, approximately 31% of which are singletons. This clonotype was seen at least ten times.

This specimen consisted of peripheral blood mononuclear cells (PBMCs), obtained when the disease was refractory, from a patient treated with antithyroid drugs. The sequence derives from a female donor with Graves disease. V gene TRBV28 combines with J gene TRBJ1-4, with D uncertain. The CDR3 DNA sequence: TGTGCCAGCACCCGAGGGCAGGCTAATGAAAAACTGTTTTTT. It is translated as CASTRGQANEKLFF.